This T cell receptor (beta chain) came from a study of cytomegalovirus exposure and HLA in healthy donors. General study findings and limits: A later analysis showed TCR association rates differing by HLA locus, peaking at DRB1 and lowest at HLA-C.

The PCR had 60 Vbeta and 13 Jbeta primers. Sequenced by immunoSEQ multiplex PCR; TCRdb stores in-frame clones only, minus some. The repertoire has roughly 90,000 clones, around 84% of them found once; the top ten carry 4.6%. With 5 bases removed from V and 4 bases from J, the gap between germline ends came to 15 bases. Germline CDR1 and CDR2: ENHRY and SYGVKD. CDR3 length equals 15 residues. With respect to this clone: As yet, its antigen is unknown.

Sequences were obtained from PBMCs. The TCR sequence derives from a woman aged 40 to 50 in good health and CMV-seropositive. V is TRBV10-3 and J is TRBJ1-5; a possible D gene is TRBD1 (6 bases). CDR3 amino acids: CAISPGHGTNQPQHF. For the CDR3, the DNA is TGTGCCATCAGTCCGGGACACGGTACGAATCAGCCCCAGCATTTT.